One T cell receptor (beta chain) is described in this entry. Its antigen is undetermined. This cohort consisted of healthy bone marrow donors. The sample is drawn from a study of cytomegalovirus exposure and HLA in healthy donors. Primers for the PCR totalled 60 Vbeta and 13 Jbeta. The table came from immunoSEQ multiplex PCR; TCRdb's copy has only in-frame clones and leaves some out. The sample lists 160,000 or so clones, approximately 80% seen once, with around 9.8% in the top ten. Findings and caveats of the study: Both high specificity and high sensitivity reportedly marked the classifier's diagnosis of cytomegalovirus status. An analysis that was carried out later associated 16,000 or so TCR beta sequences with HLA alleles at 0.05 false discovery rate.

This clonotype was sampled from a man aged 18 to 30 in good health and CMV-seropositive. Specimen: PBMCs.

The CDR3 region is CASSLSRGTEAFF. DNA for the CDR3: TGTGCCAGCAGCTTAAGCAGGGGCACTGAAGCTTTCTTT. The chain uses TRBV7-3 and TRBJ1-1; weak D call: TRBD1 (6 bases). The CDR3 runs to 13 residues. Trimming shortened V by 1 base and J by 4 bases, and 7 bases separated the two germline ends. Germline V gene sequence: CDR1 SGHTA, CDR2 FQGTGA.